Given below is one TCR beta chain in context. This sample is drawn from a study of blood T cell repertoires in COVID-19. CDR1 is MDHEN, CDR2 SYDVKM, per germline. The V and J ends lost 2 bases and 7 bases respectively, with 9 bases between them. CDR3 size: 13 residues. Here immunoSEQ multiplex PCR was the method, and the copy in TCRdb shows in-frame clones only, minus some. The sample carries approximately 160,000 clones, 83% recorded once. The sequenced sample was PBMCs or T cells enriched from blood (not recorded which). The sequence was collected from a woman aged 45-65 years in a cohort exposed to, infected with or recovered from COVID-19 (not recorded which). This chain uses TRBV28 with TRBJ1-3; no clear D. The CDR3 protein is CASSLESGNTIYF. The CDR3, as DNA: TGTGCCAGCAGTTTAGAGTCCGGGAACACCATATATTTT. Complete variable domain (other parts from reference TRBV28 and TRBJ1-3): DVKVTQSSRYLVKRTGEKVFLECVQDMDHENMFWYRQDPGLGLRLIYFSYDVKMKEKGDIPEGYSVSREKKERFSLILESASTNQTSMYLCASSLESGNTIYFGEGSWLTVV.